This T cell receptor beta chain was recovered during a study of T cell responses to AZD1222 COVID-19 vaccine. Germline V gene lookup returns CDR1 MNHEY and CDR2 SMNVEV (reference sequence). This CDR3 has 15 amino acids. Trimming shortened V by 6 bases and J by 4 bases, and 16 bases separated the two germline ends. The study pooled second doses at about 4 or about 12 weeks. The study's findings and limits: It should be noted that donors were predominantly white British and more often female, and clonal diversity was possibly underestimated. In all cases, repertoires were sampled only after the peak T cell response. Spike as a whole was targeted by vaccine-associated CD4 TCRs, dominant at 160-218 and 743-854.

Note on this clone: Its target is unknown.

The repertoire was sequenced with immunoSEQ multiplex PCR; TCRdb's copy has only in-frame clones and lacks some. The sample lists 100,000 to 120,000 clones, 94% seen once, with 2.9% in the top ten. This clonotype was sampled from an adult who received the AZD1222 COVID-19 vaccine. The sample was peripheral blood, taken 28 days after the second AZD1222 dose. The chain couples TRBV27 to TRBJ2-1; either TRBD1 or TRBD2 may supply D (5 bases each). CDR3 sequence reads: CASRLFGAPYNEQFF. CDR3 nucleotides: TGTGCCAGCAGATTGTTCGGGGCCCCATACAATGAGCAGTTCTTC.